This T cell receptor (beta chain) was sequenced for a study of CD8 T cells in Susac syndrome. Trimming cost V 5 bases and J 3 bases, with 13 bases left between them. The germline V gene encodes CDR1 SEHNR and CDR2 FQNEAQ (reference sequence). This CDR3 is 14 amino acids long. Study findings and constraints: TCR sequencing and HLA analysis covered a relatively small number of individuals. CD4+ T cell repertoires in Susac syndrome exhibited no evidence of clonal expansion.

Random-hexamer reverse transcription was applied to about 0.5 to 1 ug RNA. One entry per CDR3 protein results from TCRdb running MiXCR on the immunoSEQ multiplex PCR reads. The profile shows more than 110,000 distinct CDR3 sequences, approximately 95% of them singletons. Comment on this clonotype: Its antigen is unidentified.

The receptor was isolated from a human donor with Susac syndrome. The chain joins TRBV7-9 to TRBJ2-5, with a tentative D call TRBD1 (6 bases). Material for sequencing was CD4+ T cells from PBMCs. The CDR3 sequence: CASSRWTDEETQYF. The CDR3 nucleotides read TGTGCCAGCAGCCGATGGACAGATGAAGAGACCCAGTACTTC. The variable domain in full, completed from reference TRBV7-9 and TRBJ2-5, reads DTGVSQNPRHKITKRGQNVTFRCDPISEHNRLYWYRQTLGQGPEFLTYFQNEAQLEKSRLLSDRFSAERPKGSFSTLEIQRTEQGDSAMYLCASSRWTDEETQYFGPGTRLLVL.